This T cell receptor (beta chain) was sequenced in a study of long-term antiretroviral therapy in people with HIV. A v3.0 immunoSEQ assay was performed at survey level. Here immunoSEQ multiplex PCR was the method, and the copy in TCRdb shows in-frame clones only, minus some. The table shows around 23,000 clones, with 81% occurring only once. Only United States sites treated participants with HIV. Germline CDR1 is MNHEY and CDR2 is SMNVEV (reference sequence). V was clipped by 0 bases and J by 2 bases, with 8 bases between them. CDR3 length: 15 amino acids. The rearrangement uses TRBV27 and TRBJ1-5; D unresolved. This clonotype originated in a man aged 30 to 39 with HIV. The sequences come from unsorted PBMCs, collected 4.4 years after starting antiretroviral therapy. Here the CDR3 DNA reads TGTGCCAGCAGTTTATCGGACGGACGCAATCAGCCCCAGCATTTT. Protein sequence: CASSLSDGRNQPQHF.